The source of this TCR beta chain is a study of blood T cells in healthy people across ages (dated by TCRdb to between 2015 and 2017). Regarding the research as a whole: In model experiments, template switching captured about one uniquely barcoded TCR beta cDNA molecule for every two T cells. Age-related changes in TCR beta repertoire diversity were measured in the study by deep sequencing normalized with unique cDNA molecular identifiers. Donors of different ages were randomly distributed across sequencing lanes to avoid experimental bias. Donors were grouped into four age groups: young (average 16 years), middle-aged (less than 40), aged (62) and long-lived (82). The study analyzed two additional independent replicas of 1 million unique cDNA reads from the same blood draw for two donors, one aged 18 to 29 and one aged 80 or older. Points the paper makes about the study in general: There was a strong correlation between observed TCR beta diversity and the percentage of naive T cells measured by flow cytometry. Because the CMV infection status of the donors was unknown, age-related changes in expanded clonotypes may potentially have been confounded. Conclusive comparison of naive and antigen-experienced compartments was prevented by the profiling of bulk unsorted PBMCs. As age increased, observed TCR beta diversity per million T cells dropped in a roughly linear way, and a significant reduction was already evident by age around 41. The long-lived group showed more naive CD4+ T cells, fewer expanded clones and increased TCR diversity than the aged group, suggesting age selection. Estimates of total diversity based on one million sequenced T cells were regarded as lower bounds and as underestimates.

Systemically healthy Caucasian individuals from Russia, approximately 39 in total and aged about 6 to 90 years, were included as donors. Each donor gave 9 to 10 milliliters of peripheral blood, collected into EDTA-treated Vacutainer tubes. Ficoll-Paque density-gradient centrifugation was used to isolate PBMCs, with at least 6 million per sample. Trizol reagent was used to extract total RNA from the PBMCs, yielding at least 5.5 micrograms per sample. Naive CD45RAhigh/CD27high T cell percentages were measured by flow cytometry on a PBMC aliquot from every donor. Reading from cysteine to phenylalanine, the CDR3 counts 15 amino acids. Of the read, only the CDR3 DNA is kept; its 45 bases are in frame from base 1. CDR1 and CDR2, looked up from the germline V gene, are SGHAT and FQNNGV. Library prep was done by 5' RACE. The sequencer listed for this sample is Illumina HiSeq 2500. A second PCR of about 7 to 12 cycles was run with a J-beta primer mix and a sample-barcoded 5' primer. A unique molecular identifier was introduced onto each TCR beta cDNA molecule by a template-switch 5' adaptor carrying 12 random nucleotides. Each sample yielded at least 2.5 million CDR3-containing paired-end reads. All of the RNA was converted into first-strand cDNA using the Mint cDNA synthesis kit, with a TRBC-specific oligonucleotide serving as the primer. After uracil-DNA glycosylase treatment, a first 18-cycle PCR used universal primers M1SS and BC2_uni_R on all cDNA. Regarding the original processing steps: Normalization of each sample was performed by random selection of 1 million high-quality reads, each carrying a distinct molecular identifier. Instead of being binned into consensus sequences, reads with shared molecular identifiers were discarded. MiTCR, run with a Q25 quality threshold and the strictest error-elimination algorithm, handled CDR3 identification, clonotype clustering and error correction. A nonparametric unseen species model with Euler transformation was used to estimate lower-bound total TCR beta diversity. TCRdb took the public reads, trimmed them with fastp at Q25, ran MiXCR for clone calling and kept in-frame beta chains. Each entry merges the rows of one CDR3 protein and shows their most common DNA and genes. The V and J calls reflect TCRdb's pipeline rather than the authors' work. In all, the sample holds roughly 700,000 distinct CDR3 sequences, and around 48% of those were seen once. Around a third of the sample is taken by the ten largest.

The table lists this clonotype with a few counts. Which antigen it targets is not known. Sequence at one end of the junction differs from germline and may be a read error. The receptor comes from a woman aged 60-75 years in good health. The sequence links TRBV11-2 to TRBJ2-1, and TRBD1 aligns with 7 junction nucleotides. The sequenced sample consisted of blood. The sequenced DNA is TGCGCCACCCATGCGACAGGGACCCGCTACAATGAGCAGTTCTTC. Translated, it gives CATHATGTRYNEQFF.